This is a list of T cell receptor beta chains from one sample in a study of quantifying T cell responses using KT2 cells. TCRdb reprocessed the UMI-ligation and nested PCR reads via MiXCR and lists one record per CDR3 protein. The sample carries around 56,000 distinct CDR3 sequences, approximately 13% recorded once. The sequencing sample was made of PBMCs spiked with cells of the T cell clone KT2. Receptors originate from a human donor. Each CDR3 is given with its conserved first and last residue. Fields, in order: J gene, clone size, D gene, V gene, CDR3 DNA, CDR3 protein. The D gene is left open where the match is weak. Clone size is given for some rows only: seen once, a few or many times, or a class if the clone is expanded.

TRBJ2-7 | . | . | TRBV5-6 | TGTGCCAGCAGCATGGGACGGAGGACCTACGAGCAGTACTTC | CASSMGRRTYEQYF
TRBJ2-6 | few | . | TRBV6-1 | TGTGCCAGCAGTGAACAGGGCTCTGGGGCCAACGTCCTGACTTTC | CASSEQGSGANVLTF
TRBJ2-6 | . | . | TRBV27 | TGTGCCAGCAGAGATTCGACAGGTGGTTCATCCGGGGCCAACGTCCTGACTTTC | CASRDSTGGSSGANVLTF
TRBJ2-7 | many | . | TRBV5-1 | TGCGCCAGCAGCTTCGGCCCACGCCGATCCTACGAGCAGTACTTC | CASSFGPRRSYEQYF
TRBJ2-5 | . | TRBD1 | TRBV6-2/TRBV6-3 | TGTGCCAGCAGGGTCAGGGGGAATGCAGAGACCCAGTACTTC | CASRVRGNAETQYF
TRBJ1-3 | . | . | TRBV20-1 | TGCAGTGCTAGTGTGACAGCTGGAAACACCATATATTTT | CSASVTAGNTIYF
TRBJ1-5 | . | . | TRBV20-1 | TGCAGTGCTAGAGCATGGGAGGTCGGCAATCAGCCCCAGCATTTT | CSARAWEVGNQPQHF
TRBJ2-3 | . | TRBD1 | TRBV7-9 | TGTGCCAGCAGCACAGGGGTTAATACGCAGTATTTT | CASSTGVNTQYF
TRBJ2-3 | . | . | TRBV14 | TGTGCCAGCAGCCAAGTAAGGAGTACTAGCACAGATACGCAGTATTTT | CASSQVRSTSTDTQYF
TRBJ1-6 | few | . | TRBV15 | TGTGCCACCAGCAGAGATAGACCCTATAATTCACCCCTCCACTTT | CATSRDRPYNSPLHF
TRBJ2-5 | few | TRBD1 | TRBV27 | TGTGCCAGCAGTTTGGGAGTAGGGACAGGGATCGGGGAGACCCAGTACTTC | CASSLGVGTGIGETQYF
TRBJ1-3 | . | TRBD1 | TRBV12-3/TRBV12-4 | TGTGCCAGCACCCCGACAGGGCAAGGAAACACCATATATTTT | CASTPTGQGNTIYF
TRBJ2-7 | . | . | TRBV6-5 | TGTGCCAGCAGTTACTCTGAAAGGGGGGAGCAGTACTTC | CASSYSERGEQYF
TRBJ2-3 | few | . | TRBV5-1 | TGCGCCAGCAGCTTGGGGGAGTCGCGGGATACGCAGTATTTT | CASSLGESRDTQYF
TRBJ1-2 | few | . | TRBV30 | TGTGCCTGGATGTGGCTCTCCGGGGGCTACACCTTC | CAWMWLSGGYTF
TRBJ1-5 | . | TRBD1 | TRBV30 | TGTGCCTGGAGTGCCGGACAGGTCAATCAGCCCCAGCATTTT | CAWSAGQVNQPQHF